This T cell receptor beta chain appears in the sequencing data of a study of regulatory T cells in long-lasting Graves disease. Time point noted: newly diagnosed GD, antithyroid drugs for less than 3 months. After RNA was extracted from PBMCs, the TCR library was made from it. iRepertoire HTBI primers and Arm-PCR of CDR3 regions built TCR beta libraries. TCRdb re-called the multiplex PCR reads through MiXCR, storing one row per CDR3 protein. Found here are 350,000 to 400,000 distinct CDR3 sequences, 15% to 20% of them singletons; the top ten hold around 20%. The J segment lost 0 bases and the V segment lost 4 bases, leaving 16 bases of the junction unmatched. The CDR3 is 20 residues long. Per germline, CDR1 WSHSY and CDR2 SAAADI. This clonotype was picked up a small number of times. These data also featured in a second study, about T cells in Graves' hyperthyroidism and ophthalmopathy.

The chain is built from TRBV10-2 and TRBJ2-1, with TRBD2 matching 9 bases. The source was peripheral blood mononuclear cells (PBMCs), collected at new diagnosis, from a patient treated with antithyroid drugs. The receptor was derived from a woman aged 18-29 years with Graves disease. This chain's CDR3 is CASSGSSGRPSWSSYNEQFF. CDR3 sequence (DNA): TGCGCCAGCAGTGGTTCAAGCGGGAGGCCCTCCTGGAGCTCCTACAATGAGCAGTTCTTC.